The clone carrying this TCR beta chain has more than one count but fewer than ten. No antigen is known for it. The data stem from a study of cytomegalovirus exposure and HLA in healthy donors. Findings and caveats of the study: Researchers catalogued roughly 150 TCR beta chains as cytomegalovirus-associated. Cytomegalovirus status was reportedly diagnosed by the classifier with high sensitivity and specificity. Many donors shared some public TCRs, even though most TCR sequences were rare.

This table comes from immunoSEQ multiplex PCR, and its TCRdb copy is limited to in-frame clones, with some not included. Of 110,000 to 150,000 clones listed, around 88% were seen once; the top ten hold 7% to 9%. Germline CDR1 and CDR2: SNHLY and FYNNEI. The CDR3 is 15 amino acids. The ends were cut back, 3 bases at V and 2 bases at J, with 14 bases in the middle. From the roughly 120-subject validation cohort, which was separate from the roughly 630-subject first cohort, the donors were drawn. The rearrangement uses TRBV2 and TRBJ2-7; D perhaps matches TRBD2 (6 bases). The sequence was collected from a woman younger than 30 in good health and CMV-seropositive. Sequencing was done on a sample of PBMCs. CDR3 sequence reads: CASSDRTKRPYEQYF. CDR3 nucleotide sequence: TGTGCCAGCAGTGATCGGACTAAAAGGCCCTACGAGCAGTACTTC. Combining the CDR3 with reference TRBV2 and TRBJ2-7 gives the whole variable domain EPEVTQTPSHQVTQMGQEVILRCVPISNHLYFYWYRQILGQKVEFLVSFYNNEISEKSEIFDDQFSVERPDGSNFTLKIRSTKLEDSAMYFCASSDRTKRPYEQYFGPGTRLTVT.